These 27 T cell receptor beta chains originate from one sample sequenced in a study of T-cell memory formation after mild COVID-19. TCRdb analysed the 5' RACE reads with MiXCR anew, one entry per CDR3 protein. The repertoire includes a few hundred thousand distinct CDR3 sequences, less than 20% of them detected once, and around 20% sits in the top ten. Sequencing was carried out using PBMCs or a T cell subset sorted from them (not recorded which). Receptor source: a man aged 18 to 29 who had mild COVID-19 (a few samples of this study predate the infection). Cell type and time point are not known.

This clonotype was observed a few times. The genes are TRBV7-2 and TRBJ1-5; D might be TRBD1 (6 bases). Germline lookup yields CDR1 SGHTA and CDR2 FQGNSA. With 5 bases removed from V and 6 bases from J, the gap between germline ends came to 26 bases. This CDR3 spans 18 amino acids. The chain's CDR3 is CASSAHPVSGAESQPQHF. The DNA for the CDR3 is TGTGCCAGCAGCGCCCACCCCGTTTCGGGGGCTGAAAGTCAGCCCCAGCATTTT.

The chain links TRBV7-2 to TRBJ2-3, with TRBD2 matching 9 bases. The V gene's germline CDR1 is SGHTA and CDR2 FQGNSA. The CDR3 totals 17 residues. With V trimmed by 0 bases and J by 5 bases, 9 bases remained unmatched. CDR3 DNA sequence: TGTGCCAGCAGCTTAGCAGCTCCGCGGGGGGGTTTAGATACGCAGTATTTT. Translation gives CASSLAAPRGGLDTQYF. Full variable domain (missing parts from reference TRBV7-2 and TRBJ2-3): GAGVSQSPSNKVTEKGKDVELRCDPISGHTALYWYRQSLGQGLEFLIYFQGNSAPDKSGLPSDRFSAERTGGSVSTLTIQRTQQEDSAVYLCASSLAAPRGGLDTQYFGPGTRLTVL.

This clonotype appeared a few times. The chain couples TRBV7-9 to TRBJ1-5; D might be TRBD1 (5 bases). V lost 5 bases and J lost 9, with 17 bases in between. Germline V gene data show CDR1 as SEHNR and CDR2 as FQNEAQ (reference sequence). This CDR3 region has 14 residues. CDR3: CASSPTGGASPQHF. The CDR3 bases are TGTGCCAGCAGCCCCACGGGGGGAGCCTCGCCCCAGCATTTT. The complete variable domain, with remaining parts taken from reference TRBV7-9 and TRBJ1-5, reads DTGVSQNPRHKITKRGQNVTFRCDPISEHNRLYWYRQTLGQGPEFLTYFQNEAQLEKSRLLSDRFSAERPKGSFSTLEIQRTEQGDSAMYLCASSPTGGASPQHFGDGTRLSIL.

This chain links TRBV9 with TRBJ1-2; TRBD1 is a possible D gene (5 bases). CDR1 and CDR2 from the germline V gene are SGDLS and YYNGEE. Trimming shortened V by 0 bases and J by 4 bases, and 10 bases separated the two germline ends. The CDR3 covers 14 residues. CDR3 protein: CASSVDGTPYGYTF. The CDR3 coding sequence is TGTGCCAGCAGCGTAGATGGGACGCCCTATGGCTACACCTTC.

This chain connects TRBV3-1 to TRBJ2-3, with a possible D match to TRBD1 (7 bases). V shed 2 bases and J shed 6 bases, with 36 bases lying between them. This CDR3 contains 22 residues. Germline V gene lookup returns CDR1 LGHDT and CDR2 YNNKEL (reference sequence). Here the CDR3 DNA reads TGTGCCAGCAGCCAATATTTGGAGGACAGGTCCACGGGAGCATTAGGGACGGATACGCAGTATTTT. Protein product: CASSQYLEDRSTGALGTDTQYF.

The chain employs TRBV7-9 and TRBJ1-5; D unclear. V lost 5 bases to trimming and J lost 4 bases, with 18 bases between them. The CDR3 is 16 amino acids. The germline gives CDR1 SEHNR, CDR2 FQNEAQ (reference sequence). CDR3 sequence: CASSLGDEGRNQPQHF. In DNA form, the CDR3 reads TGTGCCAGCAGCCTTGGTGACGAGGGCCGGAATCAGCCCCAGCATTTT.

The V call is TRBV20-1, the J call TRBJ2-1; 14 nucleotides line up with TRBD2. The ends lost 0 bases at V and 6 bases at J; junction bases unmatched: 7. The CDR3 has 17 residues. Germline assignment: CDR1 DFQATT and CDR2 SNEGSKA (reference sequence). This chain's CDR3 is CSAREYRGLAGGNEQFF. As DNA, the CDR3 is TGCAGTGCTAGAGAATACCGAGGACTAGCGGGGGGCAATGAGCAGTTCTTC.

The chain combines TRBV10-3 with TRBJ2-3, with 8 bases fitting TRBD2. The CDR3 runs to 13 residues. CDR1 and CDR2 (germline): ENHRY, SYGVKD. V lost 10 bases, J lost 3 bases, and 6 bases stayed unmatched. Here the CDR3 DNA reads TGTGCCACTAGTACTAGCGGAACAGATACGCAGTATTTT. It translates to CATSTSGTDTQYF.

This chain joins TRBV19 and TRBJ2-1; 10 nucleotides align to TRBD1. Per germline, CDR1 LNHDA and CDR2 SQIVND (reference sequence). The V gene end was trimmed by 10 bases and the J gene end by 8 bases; junction bases not matched to a gene: 11. This CDR3 comprises 14 residues. CDR3 in DNA: TGTGCCACCCGGGACAGGGGCCCCATCGATGAGCAGTTCTTC. Translating gives CATRDRGPIDEQFF.

The chain links TRBV28 to TRBJ2-5; 7 bases map to TRBD2. Germline CDR1 is MDHEN and CDR2 is SYDVKM. The J segment lost 3 bases and the V segment lost 7 bases, leaving 17 bases of the junction unmatched. The CDR3 consists of 17 residues. The CDR3 protein is CASTLLNPGGIKETQYF. The CDR3 bases are TGTGCCAGCACCCTTCTTAACCCGGGGGGAATAAAAGAGACCCAGTACTTC.

This clonotype appeared a few times. V usage is TRBV18 and J usage is TRBJ2-2; D is possibly TRBD1 or TRBD2 (6 bases each). CDR1 and CDR2 from the germline V gene are KGHSH and LQKENI. The CDR3 runs to 18 residues. Trimming took off 1 base at V and 0 bases at J, with 15 bases between the two ends. CDR3 in amino acids: CASSPRSPGGANTGELFF. For the CDR3, the DNA is TGTGCCAGCTCACCACGATCCCCCGGGGGCGCGAACACCGGGGAGCTGTTTTTT. Full variable domain (missing parts from reference TRBV18 and TRBJ2-2): NAGVMQNPRHLVRRRGQEARLRCSPMKGHSHVYWYRQLPEEGLKFMVYLQKENIIDESGMPKERFSAEFPKEGPSILRIQQVVRGDSAAYFCASSPRSPGGANTGELFFGEGSRLTVL.

This clonotype was picked up many times. The genes are TRBV7-2 and TRBJ1-1, with 9 bases aligning to TRBD1. V dropped 3 bases and J dropped 4; count of bases not matched to a gene: 6. In germline, CDR1 is SGHTA, CDR2 FQGNSA. The CDR3 has 15 residues. The DNA for the CDR3 is TGTGCCAGCAGCTTTGGGGGACAGGGATTCACTGAAGCTTTCTTT. Its protein is CASSFGGQGFTEAFF.

This clonotype was detected a few times. The rearrangement joins TRBV5-6 to TRBJ1-5, with D perhaps TRBD1 (6 bases). CDR1 is SGHDT and CDR2 is YYEEEE in the germline V gene. Trimming took 3 bases from V and 7 from J, leaving 14 bases between them. This CDR3 has 14 residues. CDR3 protein: CASSWGGGKQPQHF. The CDR3 coding sequence is TGTGCCAGCAGCTGGGGAGGGGGGAAACAGCCCCAGCATTTT.

The chain has TRBV20-1 and TRBJ1-4; unclear D gene. Trimming stripped 3 bases from V and 4 bases from J, with 9 bases between. From germline, CDR1 is DFQATT and CDR2 SNEGSKA (reference sequence). CDR3 length: 13 amino acids. The CDR3 sequence: CSASKGINEKLFF. CDR3 nucleotides: TGCAGTGCTAGCAAAGGGATTAATGAAAAACTGTTTTTT.

This clonotype was seen a handful of times. V gene TRBV7-2 combines with J gene TRBJ2-1, with TRBD2 matching over 9 bases. Losses at the gene ends were 2 bases for V and 8 bases for J; bases not matched to a gene: 10. Per germline, CDR1 SGHTA and CDR2 FQGNSA. The length of the CDR3 is 16 residues. CDR3 sequence: CASSLKVAGALDEQFF. CDR3 nucleotides: TGTGCCAGCAGCTTAAAGGTAGCGGGGGCCTTAGATGAGCAGTTCTTC.

V is TRBV14 and J is TRBJ1-2; D ambiguous. The V and J ends lost 0 bases and 4 bases respectively, with 6 bases between them. The CDR3 is 13 amino acids. Germline V gene lookup returns CDR1 SGHDN and CDR2 FVKESK. The CDR3 region has the DNA TGTGCCAGCAGCCAAGACCTGGGCTATGGCTACACCTTC. As protein: CASSQDLGYGYTF.

V usage is TRBV9 and J usage is TRBJ2-5; possibly TRBD1 or TRBD2 for D (5 bases each). CDR3 length: 19 amino acids. V gave up 4 bases and J gave up 2 bases, with 27 bases separating them. Germline V gene lookup returns CDR1 SGDLS and CDR2 YYNGEE. CDR3 amino acids: CASSNHSRRDLRPQETQYF. DNA for the CDR3: TGTGCCAGCAGCAATCATTCTCGCCGGGACCTCCGACCACAAGAGACCCAGTACTTC.

This chain uses TRBV11-1 with TRBJ1-1; 7 bases line up with TRBD1. In germline, CDR1 is SGHAT, CDR2 FQDESV (reference sequence). V was clipped by 6 bases and J by 4 bases; unmatched bases: 14. CDR3 length equals 16 residues. The CDR3 is CASRPDRVGTGTEAFF. CDR3 nucleotide sequence: TGTGCCAGCAGACCTGACAGGGTGGGGACGGGCACTGAAGCTTTCTTT. Based on the CDR3 plus reference TRBV11-1 and TRBJ1-1, the full variable domain is EAEVAQSPRYKITEKSQAVAFWCDPISGHATLYWYRQILGQGPELLVQFQDESVVDDSQLPKDRFSAERLKGVDSTLKIQPAELGDSAMYLCASRPDRVGTGTEAFFGQGTRLTVV.

The chain couples TRBV7-2 to TRBJ2-3, with 8 nucleotides matching TRBD2. Germline V lookup: CDR1 SGHTA, CDR2 FQGNSA. CDR3 length: 14 residues. V lost 4 bases and J lost 7; bases outside the gene matches: 7. CDR3 amino acids: CASSSLAGANTQYF. The DNA for the CDR3 is TGTGCCAGCAGCTCCCTAGCGGGCGCCAATACGCAGTATTTT.

This clonotype was recorded at least ten times. Written as DNA, the CDR3 is TGTGCCAGCAGCTTATCCGGGACTACCAATGAGCAGTTCTTC. Its protein is CASSLSGTTNEQFF. The chain has TRBV7-9 and TRBJ2-1; 7 nucleotides match TRBD2. This CDR3 comprises 14 residues. V shed 2 bases and J 6 bases; nucleotides not matched to a gene: 4. Germline lookup yields CDR1 SEHNR and CDR2 FQNEAQ (reference sequence).

In its sample, this clonotype was seen once. The chain recombines TRBV2 with TRBJ1-2; unclear D gene. Trimming took off 5 bases at V and 8 bases at J, with 15 bases between the two ends. This CDR3 is built from 13 residues. CDR1 SNHLY and CDR2 FYNNEI come from the germline V gene. The CDR3: CASSSGPTNGYTF. In nucleotides, the CDR3 is TGTGCCAGCAGTTCCGGGCCCACCAACGGCTACACCTTC.

This clonotype was seen a few times. The chain is built from TRBV29-1 and TRBJ2-5; D unclear. Between the trimmed V and J ends, which lost 4 bases and 3 bases, there was a span of 6 bases. Germline values: CDR1 SQVTM, CDR2 ANQGSEA. The CDR3 consists of 11 residues. CDR3 DNA: TGCAGCGTTGGGCAGAAAGAGACCCAGTACTTC. This translates into CSVGQKETQYF.

The chain joins TRBV5-1 to TRBJ2-7, with D perhaps assigned TRBD1 or TRBD2 (6 bases each). The CDR3 covers 15 residues. Germline CDR1 and CDR2: SGHRS and YFSETQ. V lost 0 bases and J lost 3, with 13 bases in between. The CDR3 region has the DNA TGCGCCAGCAGCTTGGAGGGAGGACAGATCTACGAGCAGTACGTC. Protein product: CASSLEGGQIYEQYV.

The V and J genes are TRBV12-3 or TRBV12-4 and TRBJ1-2; D not resolved. The germline V and J ends were trimmed by 6 bases and 8 bases, with 22 bases remaining between them. The CDR3 sequence is 15 residues long. The CDR3 DNA follows: TGTGCCAGCAGCTCCCGGGAAATCGGGGTTGGGGGCTACACCTTC. Amino acid sequence: CASSSREIGVGGYTF.

The chain combines TRBV5-1 with TRBJ2-6, with D uncertain. Germline CDR1 is SGHRS and CDR2 is YFSETQ. The V end was cut by 5 bases, the J end by 2 bases, with 8 bases between. CDR3 length equals 14 residues. The CDR3 here is CASRALPGANVLTF. The CDR3, as DNA: TGCGCCAGCAGAGCCCTCCCTGGGGCCAACGTCCTGACTTTC.

There are a few counts of this clonotype. The rearrangement joins TRBV7-9 to TRBJ1-2, with D hard to call. V gave up 2 bases and J gave up 7 bases, with 5 bases separating them. Germline V gives CDR1 SEHNR, CDR2 FQNEAQ (reference sequence). This CDR3 region has 11 residues. The CDR3 here is CASSLFGGYTF. CDR3 sequence (DNA): TGTGCCAGCAGCTTATTCGGTGGCTACACCTTC.

The table lists this clonotype with a few counts. The chain employs TRBV24-1 and TRBJ2-1; a weak D match, TRBD2 (5 bases). V lost 3 bases, J lost 9 bases, and 11 bases lay in between. The germline gives CDR1 KGHDR, CDR2 SFDVKD. CDR3 length: 13 residues. The DNA of the CDR3 is TGTGCCACCAGTGATGCGGGTAGGAGTGAGCAGTTCTTC. The encoded protein is CATSDAGRSEQFF.